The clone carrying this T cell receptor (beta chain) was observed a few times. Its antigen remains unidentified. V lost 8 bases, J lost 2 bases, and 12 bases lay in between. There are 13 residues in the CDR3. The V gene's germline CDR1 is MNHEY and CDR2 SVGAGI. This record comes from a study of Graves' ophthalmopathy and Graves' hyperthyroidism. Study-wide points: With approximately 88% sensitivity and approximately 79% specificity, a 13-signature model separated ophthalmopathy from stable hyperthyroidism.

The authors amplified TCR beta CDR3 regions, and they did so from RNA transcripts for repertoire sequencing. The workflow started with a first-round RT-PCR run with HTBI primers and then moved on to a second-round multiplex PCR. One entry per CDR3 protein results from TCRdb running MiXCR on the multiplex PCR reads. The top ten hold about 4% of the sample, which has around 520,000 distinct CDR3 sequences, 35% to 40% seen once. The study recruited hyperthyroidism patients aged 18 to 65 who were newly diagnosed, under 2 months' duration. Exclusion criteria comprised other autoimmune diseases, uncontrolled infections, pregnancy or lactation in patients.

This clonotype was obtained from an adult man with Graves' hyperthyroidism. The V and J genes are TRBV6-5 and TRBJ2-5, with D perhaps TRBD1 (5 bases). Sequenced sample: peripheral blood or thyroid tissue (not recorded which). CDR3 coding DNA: TGTGCCAGCGGGCAGGACAAACAAGAGACCCAGTACTTC. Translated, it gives CASGQDKQETQYF.